This paragraph reports one TCR beta chain. This clonotype has just a few counts. What antigen it recognizes has not been identified. Base quality data are lacking; no much larger clone is found one base away. Every donor in the study was a healthy Caucasian. Three pairs of female monozygotic twins, all aged about 18 to 30 years, were included in the twin cohort. Positive isolation kits from Invitrogen were used to isolate CD4+ and CD8+ T cell populations. These data are taken from a study of identical twins (dated by TCRdb to 2016 to 2017). For context, the study as a whole: TCR alpha and beta repertoires from monozygotic twins, unrelated adults of various ages and cord blood were deep-sequenced to test whether fetal clonotypes persist. To rule out contamination, replicate twin experiments were performed at different times with different library preparation protocols.

The library was produced with 5' RACE. Sequencer: Illumina HiSeq 2000. Template switching introduced a universal primer binding site; the final cDNA contained a unique molecular identifier, enabling accurate counting of TCR cDNA molecules. Specific primers in the conserved constant-segment region were used to synthesize first-strand cDNA for TCR alpha and beta chains. To control for contamination, every cDNA library was double barcoded, receiving both a SMART-Mk sample barcode and Illumina barcodes. TruSeq adapter sequences along with Illumina sample barcodes were introduced in two successive PCR steps. The Illumina HiSeq platform was used with custom primers to sequence TCR alpha and beta cDNA libraries. Per the original workflow: Unique molecular identifiers were extracted from raw reads with MiGEC, and CDR3 positions were determined with MiXCR. For each individual, recombination models were inferred using an EM algorithm with the repgenHMM and IGoR tools. The analysis of shared clonotypes was done with the tcR package in R, with sharing normalized by the product of cloneset sizes. To study raw recombination free of thymic and clonal selection effects, out-of-frame nonproductive sequences were analyzed. TCRdb took the public reads, trimmed them with fastp at Q25, ran MiXCR for clone calling and kept in-frame beta chains. Rows are unified per CDR3 protein, each entry keeping the most common DNA and genes. The V and J calls here are based on TCRdb, not the publication. This sample lists roughly 480,000 distinct CDR3 sequences; 20% to 25% were detected once. The ten largest clones represent about 2.7% of the sample.

Paper-wide results and their limitations: Fewer insertions were carried by abundant cord blood beta clonotypes, a similar but weaker trend appeared in young adult naive repertoires, and no such trend appeared in memory repertoires. Out-of-frame TCR alpha sharing in monozygotic twins was systematically underestimated by recombination models, whereas sharing between unrelated individuals was in agreement with the recombination models. Zero-insertion analyses could be partly confounded by invariant T cells such as MAIT and iNKT, though diverse VJ usage argued against such confounding for most clonotypes. Because the same donors could not be followed over many years, the conclusions relied on cross-sectional statistical analysis. Compared with coincidental sharing between unrelated individuals, out-of-frame TCR alpha sequences shared between twins showed an excess of sequences with low generation probability. The excess sharing between twins in beta out-of-frame sequences was weaker because fewer shared sequences reduced the signal-to-noise ratio.

The CDR3 holds 16 amino acids from the cysteine to the phenylalanine. Here the CDR3 DNA is all that survives: 48 bases in frame from base 1. The germline V gene yields ENHRY for CDR1 and SYGVKD for CDR2. V lost 6 bases and J lost 2 bases; the stretch between them is 18 bases long. The sample was also reused in another study, on T cells expressing NK-cell markers. The second study, in turn, reports: In sorted CD3+CD56+NKG2C+, CD3+CD56+NKG2C- and CD3+CD56-NKG2C+ T-cell subsets from several donors, TCR beta-chain repertoires were profiled. Among the eight sequenced donors, only one was HCMV-seronegative, while the other seven were HCMV-seropositive. In several experiments an anti-gammadeltaTCR antibody was added to restrict sorting to alphabetaTCR-expressing T cells. In several donors, the dominant CD3+CD56+NKG2C+ clonotypes ranked among the top 10 CD8+ clonotypes, making up about 1.0-8% of CD8+ T cells. Those dominant clonotypes were again the most abundant among CD3+CD56-NKG2C+ cells in a few donors, at about 28.3-60.1%. Whether the expanded NKG2C-expressing T cell clones were specific for HCMV antigens remained unclear. The study sequenced eight donors, all healthy volunteers chosen at random: three men and five women. A commercial ELISA kit detecting HCMV-specific IgG in serum was used to determine HCMV serostatus. MIGEC handled demultiplexing of the reads and grouping by UMI, while MiTCR was used to assemble and quantify clonotypes. To remove erroneous sequences, TCR cDNA sequences were retained only when supported by two or more reads. The tcR package was used for downstream repertoire analysis, and clonotypes were matched between fractions using CDR3 nucleotide sequence together with V segment. VDJmatch was used to annotate antigen specificity against VDJdb, with one amino acid substitution in CDR3 permitted.

The chain employs TRBV10-3 and TRBJ2-3; the D segment may tentatively be TRBD1 or TRBD2, each giving 5 matched bases. The source of this sequence is a woman aged 18-35 years in good health. The sample consisted of CD4+ T cells sorted from blood. The CDR3 region has the sequence CAIRGTSAQDTDTQYF. The bases read TGTGCCATCAGAGGGACCTCCGCCCAAGACACAGATACGCAGTATTTT.